Shown below are 21 T cell receptor beta chains from a single sample sequenced in a study of tumor-infiltrating lymphocytes in oesophageal squamous cell carcinoma. TCRdb processed the PCR reads anew with MiXCR; each CDR3 protein has one entry. The sample holds 20,000 or so distinct CDR3 sequences, approximately 39% seen once. Sequencing used normal esophageal tissue next to the tumor. The origin of the receptors is a male donor with esophageal squamous cell carcinoma.

The CDR3 DNA is TGTGCCAGCAGCTTAGTCGGGTGGATGAACACTGAAGCTTTCTTT. Its protein product is CASSLVGWMNTEAFF. This chain links TRBV7-9 with TRBJ1-1; D gene unclear. V was pared by 1 base and J by 0 bases, with 9 bases between. CDR1 is SEHNR, CDR2 FQNEAQ, per germline (reference sequence). This CDR3 spans 15 amino acids.

The rearrangement uses TRBV19 and TRBJ2-2; 8 nucleotides agree with TRBD1. Germline V gene sequence: CDR1 LNHDA, CDR2 SQIVND (reference sequence). CDR3 length: 15 amino acids. With V trimmed by 6 bases and J by 2 bases, 5 bases remained unmatched. The CDR3 here is CASRLGQDNTGELFF. The DNA of the CDR3 is TGTGCCAGTAGATTGGGACAGGATAACACCGGGGAGCTGTTTTTT.

This sequence joins TRBV12-3 or TRBV12-4 and TRBJ2-5; D might be TRBD2 (6 bases). V was cut by 3 bases and J by 11 bases, with 16 bases left in between. This CDR3 has 13 residues. CDR3 bases: TGTGCCAGCAGTTTTCGGGGGTTCGGAGAGCAGTACTTC. The encoded protein is CASSFRGFGEQYF.

The chain carries TRBV7-3 and TRBJ2-3; no clear D gene. The J call may be wrong; the DNA end is better matched by TRBJ2-1. The CDR3 has 13 residues. Looked up from germline, CDR1 is SGHTA and CDR2 is FQGTGA. CDR3 amino acids: CASSLLRYNEQFF. In nucleotides, the CDR3 is TGTGCCAGCAGCTTATTAAGATACAATGAGCAGTTCTTC.

This rearrangement joins TRBV6-1 to TRBJ2-5, with 12 bases matching TRBD2. The end of the DNA is better explained by TRBJ2-1, so the J call may be wrong. The CDR3 is 16 residues long. Germline V lookup: CDR1 MNHNS, CDR2 SASEGT. CDR3 residues: CASSYRTSGGYNEQFF. The CDR3, as DNA: TGTGCCAGCAGTTACCGCACTAGCGGGGGGTACAATGAGCAGTTCTTC.

This clonotype has just a few counts. A much larger clone differs by one base, so this may be a read error. The V and J genes are TRBV5-1 and TRBJ2-7; D is undetermined. The end of the DNA is better explained by TRBJ2-1, so the J call may be wrong. Germline values: CDR1 SGHRS, CDR2 YFSETQ. The CDR3 has 15 amino acids. The CDR3 here is CASSLMTGYSYEQFF. DNA for the CDR3: TGCGCCAGCAGCTTGATGACCGGGTACTCCTACGAGCAGTTCTTC.

This chain connects TRBV4-1 to TRBJ2-1; 14 positions agree with TRBD2. Germline V gene sequence: CDR1 MGHRA, CDR2 YSYEKL. Trimming removed 1 base from V and 1 base from J; junction bases left unmatched: 3. The CDR3 sequence is 18 residues long. The CDR3 loop is CASSQGGLAGGSYNEQFF. The CDR3 nucleotides read TGCGCCAGCAGCCAAGGAGGACTAGCGGGGGGATCCTACAATGAGCAGTTCTTC.

J is TRBJ2-1 and V is TRBV7-2; D is undetermined. With the DNA end fitting TRBJ2-7 better, the J assignment may be wrong. Germline loops: CDR1 SGHTA, CDR2 FQGNSA. The CDR3 covers 15 residues. The CDR3, as DNA: TGTGCCAGCAGCCCCTGGAGCAGGTCGGCCTACGAGCAGTACTTC. Translating it yields CASSPWSRSAYEQYF.

The chain combines TRBV7-2 with TRBJ1-1, with TRBD1 identical over 7 bases. After removal of 1 base from V and 2 bases from J, the junction contained 1 base not matched to a gene. The V gene's germline CDR1 is SGHTA and CDR2 FQGNSA. The CDR3 loop spans 14 amino acids. The CDR3 spells CASSLDRGNTEAFF. The CDR3 DNA reads as TGTGCCAGCAGCTTAGACAGGGGAAACACTGAAGCTTTCTTT.

This clonotype was observed at least ten times. The chain has TRBV5-1 and TRBJ2-1; no definite D call. Germline lookup yields CDR1 SGHRS and CDR2 YFSETQ. The CDR3 has 15 amino acids. V was cut by 2 bases and J by 12 bases, with 21 bases left in between. In DNA, the CDR3 is TGCGCCAGCAGCTTAGAACTCCGAGGTCAGCCCCGGCAGTTCTTC. Translation: CASSLELRGQPRQFF.

The chain carries TRBV12-3 or TRBV12-4 and TRBJ2-4; 7 bases map to TRBD1. The end of the DNA fits TRBJ2-5 better, so the J call may be wrong. The CDR3 is 14 residues long. CDR3 DNA: TGTGCCAGCAGTCTGACAGGGTCGGGAGAGACCCAGTACTTC. Residues: CASSLTGSGETQYF.

The rearrangement uses TRBV7-4 and TRBJ2-7; 7 positions match TRBD2. Germline loops: CDR1 SGHVT, CDR2 SQSDAQ. CDR3 size: 17 residues. V was clipped by 0 bases and J by 4 bases; unmatched bases: 12. The CDR3 DNA follows: TGTGCCAGCAGCTTAGCGGCGAGTCTAGCGGTGTCTTACGAGCAGTACTTC. It codes for CASSLAASLAVSYEQYF.

The gene calls are TRBV25-1 and TRBJ1-4, with 9 nucleotides matching TRBD1. Germline loops: CDR1 MGHDK, CDR2 SYGVNS. The CDR3 loop spans 13 amino acids. V trimming: 4 bases; J trimming: 7 bases; junction bases outside the gene matches: 1. In nucleotides, the CDR3 is TGTGCCAGCAGTGGGACAGGGGTTGAAAAACTGTTTTTT. This gives the protein CASSGTGVEKLFF.

Concerning this clonotype: Because it lacks the conserved phenylalanine or tryptophan at the end, this CDR3 is likely a read error. The limits of the CDR3 on the DNA are not certain, so only TCRdb's listed CDR3 is given. The rearrangement links TRBV7-3 to TRBJ2-6; the D call in the table, TRBD1, was not verified against the DNA. Both ends counted, the CDR3 spans 11 residues. Germline CDR1 is SGHTA and CDR2 is FQGTGA. The CDR3 region is CASSLSVRGGS.

This clonotype has at least ten counts. In DNA form, the CDR3 reads TGCGCCAGCAGCTTGGCCCTGGACACAGATCGATACGAGCAGTACTTC. Translating gives CASSLALDTDRYEQYF. The J gene is TRBJ2-7, the V gene TRBV5-1; tentative D call: TRBD1 (5 bases). V was trimmed by 0 bases and J by 4 bases, leaving 17 bases between them. Germline CDR1 SGHRS, CDR2 YFSETQ. The CDR3 consists of 16 residues.

Only a few counts were recorded for this clonotype. As DNA, the CDR3 is TGCGCCAGCAGCCAACACCAGGGGGACCAAGAGACCCAGTACTTC. Translation gives CASSQHQGDQETQYF. V is TRBV4-1 and J is TRBJ2-7, with 7 bases matching TRBD1. The J call could be wrong; TRBJ2-5 is a better fit for the DNA end. The CDR3 sequence is 15 residues long. Germline lookup yields CDR1 MGHRA and CDR2 YSYEKL.

By frequency in the sample, this clonotype is medium-sized. The chain combines TRBV5-4 with TRBJ2-5; D is unresolved. CDR1 SGHNT and CDR2 YYREEE come from the germline V gene (reference sequence). With 1 base removed from V and 0 bases from J, the gap between germline ends came to 7 bases. The length of the CDR3 is 14 residues. The CDR3 bases are TGTGCCAGCAGCTTGCTCTCCAACCAAGAGACCCAGTACTTC. It yields the protein CASSLLSNQETQYF.

V is TRBV28 and J is TRBJ2-3, with a tentative D call TRBD2 (5 bases). V lost 5 bases and J 2 bases, leaving 17 bases between the germline ends. The CDR3 loop spans 16 amino acids. Germline V lookup: CDR1 MDHEN, CDR2 SYDVKM. CDR3 bases: TGTGCCAGCAGTCGGGGTCACGGAGCCGACACAGATACGCAGTATTTT. Its translation: CASSRGHGADTDTQYF. The variable domain in full, with the rest retrieved from reference TRBV28 and TRBJ2-3, is DVKVTQSSRYLVKRTGEKVFLECVQDMDHENMFWYRQDPGLGLRLIYFSYDVKMKEKGDIPEGYSVSREKKERFSLILESASTNQTSMYLCASSRGHGADTDTQYFGPGTRLTVL.

In regard to this clonotype: No conserved phenylalanine or tryptophan ends this CDR3, so it is likely a read error. The DNA is left out, because the CDR3 cannot be placed on it with certainty; the CDR3 is given as TCRdb lists it. This chain uses TRBV25-1 with TRBJ2-1; the listed D gene, TRBD2, was not tested against the DNA. Germline assignment: CDR1 MGHDK and CDR2 SYGVNS. The CDR3 totals 18 residues, both ends included. The CDR3 is CASSEYGTEYNSPLHFGN.

This clonotype was seen ten or more times. The chain has TRBV27 and TRBJ1-1; TRBD1 aligns across 10 bases. CDR3 size: 13 residues. Losses at the gene ends were 8 bases for V and 4 bases for J; bases not matched to a gene: 4. Germline loops: CDR1 MNHEY, CDR2 SMNVEV (reference sequence). CDR3: CASQGQGGTEAFF. CDR3 sequence (DNA): TGTGCCAGCCAAGGACAGGGGGGCACTGAAGCTTTCTTT.

V is TRBV7-6 and J is TRBJ2-1; D is undetermined. Gene TRBJ2-7 matches the end of the DNA better, so the J call may be wrong. The CDR3 spans 15 residues. Germline CDR1 and CDR2: SGHVS and FNYEAQ. The CDR3 DNA reads TGTGCCAGCAGCTTCTCCGATACCTCCTACAATGAGCAGTACTTC. It specifies CASSFSDTSYNEQYF.